The clone carrying this TCR beta chain was counted many times. What it binds is unknown. The sample belongs to a study of T-cell reconstitution after alpha-beta-depleted transplantation in children. V trimming: 6 bases; J trimming: 9 bases; junction bases outside the gene matches: 5. Germline CDR1 is DFQATT and CDR2 is SNEGSKA (reference sequence). The CDR3 has 12 residues. Study-level findings and limits: T-cell counts and diversity at one year post-transplant came mainly from newly produced T cells.

The library targeted TCRbeta and was prepared with unique molecular identifiers. TCRdb itself ran the PCR reads through MiXCR, one entry per CDR3 protein. Here the sample spans 250,000 to 300,000 distinct CDR3 sequences, over 7% being singletons. The starting material was peripheral blood, obtained 360 days after TCRalphabeta/CD19-depleted stem cell transplant. This TCR came from a female patient between 2 and 10 years old who had a stem cell transplant for Fanconi anemia, so the T cells may come from the graft donor. The gene calls are TRBV20-1 and TRBJ2-4, with 10 nucleotides matching TRBD1. CDR3 nucleotides: TGCAGTGCCCGCCGGGACAGGGGCATTCAGTACTTC. It is translated as CSARRDRGIQYF.